These T cell receptor beta chains were read from a single sample in a study of Graves' ophthalmopathy and Graves' hyperthyroidism. TCRdb recomputed calls from the multiplex PCR reads with MiXCR, one row per CDR3 protein. Altogether over 200,000 distinct CDR3 sequences are present, 25% to 30% being singletons, with the ten largest covering approximately 9%. The sample consisted of peripheral blood. Every receptor here comes from a man in his fifties with Graves' ophthalmopathy. CDR3s include the opening cysteine and the closing phenylalanine or tryptophan. The D gene is left open where the match is weak. Clone size is shown for a subset of rows, as once, few, many or a class of expanded clone.

abundance: NA
d_gene: TRBD1
j_gene: TRBJ1-1
v_gene: TRBV12-3/TRBV12-4
len: 13
CDR3aa: CASRGQLNTEAFF
CDR3nt: TGTGCCAGCCGGGGACAGCTGAACACTGAAGCTTTCTTT

abundance: NA
d_gene: TRBD1
j_gene: TRBJ2-7
v_gene: TRBV6-2/TRBV6-3
len: 15
CDR3aa: CASSGIGQANYEQYF
CDR3nt: TGTGCCAGCAGTGGGATTGGACAGGCTAACTACGAGCAGTACTTC

abundance: NA
d_gene: TRBD2
j_gene: TRBJ2-7
v_gene: TRBV20-1
len: 13
CDR3aa: CSAKFLAEYEQYF
CDR3nt: TGCAGTGCTAAATTCCTAGCGGAGTACGAGCAGTACTTC

abundance: NA
d_gene: TRBD1
j_gene: TRBJ2-7
v_gene: TRBV7-9
len: 15
CDR3aa: CASSFPQTGRDEQYF
CDR3nt: TGTGCCAGCAGCTTCCCTCAGACAGGGCGGGACGAGCAGTACTTC

abundance: many
d_gene: TRBD1
j_gene: TRBJ2-2
v_gene: TRBV7-8
len: 16
CDR3aa: CASRRGQGGRTGELFF
CDR3nt: TGTGCCAGCCGGCGGGGACAGGGGGGAAGAACCGGGGAGCTGTTTTTT

abundance: many
d_gene: TRBD1
j_gene: TRBJ1-5
v_gene: TRBV20-1
len: 14
CDR3aa: CSARDRRGHQPQHF
CDR3nt: TGCAGTGCTAGAGATCGGAGGGGGCATCAGCCCCAGCATTTT

abundance: many
d_gene: NA
j_gene: TRBJ2-7
v_gene: TRBV30
len: 13
CDR3aa: CAWSVRRAYEQYF
CDR3nt: TGTGCCTGGAGTGTACGCAGGGCATACGAGCAGTACTTC

abundance: few
d_gene: TRBD1
j_gene: TRBJ2-7
v_gene: TRBV6-2/TRBV6-3
len: 15
CDR3aa: CASSPGGQGVYEQYF
CDR3nt: TGTGCCAGCAGCCCCGGCGGACAGGGTGTGTACGAGCAGTACTTC

abundance: few
d_gene: NA
j_gene: TRBJ1-2
v_gene: TRBV12-3/TRBV12-4
len: 17
CDR3aa: CASRMTGKLWTHYGYTF
CDR3nt: TGTGCCAGCAGAATGACCGGGAAACTGTGGACCCACTATGGCTACACCTTC

abundance: NA
d_gene: TRBD1
j_gene: TRBJ1-5
v_gene: TRBV7-8
len: 15
CDR3aa: CASSLDGQGNQPQHF
CDR3nt: TGTGCCAGCAGCTTAGACGGACAGGGAAATCAGCCCCAGCATTTT

abundance: many
d_gene: TRBD1
j_gene: TRBJ2-7
v_gene: TRBV6-5
len: 15
CDR3aa: CASRSNRGWNDEQYF
CDR3nt: TGTGCCAGCCGGAGTAACAGGGGATGGAATGACGAGCAGTACTTC

abundance: once
d_gene: TRBD2
j_gene: TRBJ2-7
v_gene: TRBV9
len: 14
CDR3aa: CASSVGTSDYEQYF
CDR3nt: TGTGCCAGCAGCGTAGGAACTAGCGACTACGAGCAGTACTTC

abundance: NA
d_gene: TRBD1
j_gene: TRBJ1-1
v_gene: TRBV20-1
len: 12
CDR3aa: CSAFRGHTEAFF
CDR3nt: TGCAGTGCTTTCAGGGGGCACACTGAAGCTTTCTTT

abundance: many
d_gene: TRBD2
j_gene: TRBJ2-7
v_gene: TRBV29-1
len: 13
CDR3aa: CSVRLAGSYEQYF
CDR3nt: TGCAGCGTTAGGCTAGCGGGCTCCTACGAGCAGTACTTC

abundance: NA
d_gene: NA
j_gene: TRBJ1-2
v_gene: TRBV6-2/TRBV6-3
len: 14
CDR3aa: CASSYLSNADGYTF
CDR3nt: TGTGCCAGCAGTTATTTGAGCAACGCTGATGGCTACACCTTC

abundance: many
d_gene: NA
j_gene: TRBJ1-1
v_gene: TRBV7-3
len: 13
CDR3aa: CASSLTVSGTAFF
CDR3nt: TGTGCCAGCAGCTTAACGGTGTCAGGTACAGCTTTCTTT

abundance: many
d_gene: TRBD1
j_gene: TRBJ1-1
v_gene: TRBV28
len: 14
CDR3aa: CASSSSDRVTEAFF
CDR3nt: TGTGCCAGCAGTTCAAGTGACAGGGTCACTGAAGCCTTCTTT

abundance: many
d_gene: NA
j_gene: TRBJ2-5
v_gene: TRBV9
len: 14
CDR3aa: CASSVGSGYETQYF
CDR3nt: TGTGCCAGCAGCGTAGGGAGTGGTTATGAGACCCAGTACTTC

abundance: many
d_gene: TRBD1
j_gene: TRBJ2-7
v_gene: TRBV5-1
len: 17
CDR3aa: CASRPEAGTGGSYEQYF
CDR3nt: TGCGCCAGCAGACCCGAAGCCGGGACAGGGGGCTCCTACGAGCAGTACTTC

abundance: many
d_gene: NA
j_gene: TRBJ2-5
v_gene: TRBV6-2/TRBV6-3
len: 13
CDR3aa: CASSTGTPPTQYF
CDR3nt: TGTGCCAGCAGCACCGGGACCCCCCCCACCCAGTACTTC

abundance: many
d_gene: TRBD1
j_gene: TRBJ2-7
v_gene: TRBV12-3/TRBV12-4
len: 15
CDR3aa: CASSLRGPSQGEQYF
CDR3nt: TGTGCCAGCAGTTTAAGGGGGCCATCCCAGGGCGAGCAGTACTTC

abundance: many
d_gene: TRBD1
j_gene: TRBJ1-2
v_gene: TRBV25-1
len: 15
CDR3aa: CASSVTGGQGDGYTF
CDR3nt: TGTGCCAGCAGTGTTACAGGGGGGCAGGGCGATGGCTACACCTTC

abundance: NA
d_gene: TRBD2
j_gene: TRBJ2-4
v_gene: TRBV5-1
len: 18
CDR3aa: CASSILSGTSGAKNIQYF
CDR3nt: TGCGCCAGCAGCATCCTATCCGGGACTAGCGGAGCCAAAAACATTCAGTACTTC

abundance: NA
d_gene: NA
j_gene: TRBJ1-1
v_gene: TRBV18
len: 13
CDR3aa: CASSRGTNTEAFF
CDR3nt: TGTGCCAGCTCACGCGGGACGAACACTGAAGCTTTCTTT

abundance: many
d_gene: NA
j_gene: TRBJ2-5
v_gene: TRBV20-1
len: 12
CDR3aa: CSVAQNKETQYF
CDR3nt: TGCAGTGTAGCGCAGAATAAAGAGACCCAGTACTTC

abundance: NA
d_gene: NA
j_gene: TRBJ1-5
v_gene: TRBV27
len: 16
CDR3aa: CASTSVPGTRNQPQHF
CDR3nt: TGTGCCAGCACTTCCGTCCCAGGGACGCGGAATCAGCCCCAGCATTTT

abundance: many
d_gene: NA
j_gene: TRBJ2-2
v_gene: TRBV5-1
len: 13
CDR3aa: CASSHYVGWELFF
CDR3nt: TGCGCCAGCAGCCACTATGTCGGTTGGGAGCTGTTTTTT

abundance: NA
d_gene: NA
j_gene: TRBJ2-7
v_gene: TRBV27
len: 13
CDR3aa: CASSLGYNYEQYF
CDR3nt: TGTGCCAGCAGTTTAGGATACAACTACGAGCAGTACTTC

abundance: many
d_gene: TRBD1
j_gene: TRBJ2-4
v_gene: TRBV7-8
len: 16
CDR3aa: CASSYVPGQGTDIQYF
CDR3nt: TGTGCCAGCAGCTACGTCCCGGGACAGGGGACTGACATTCAGTACTTC

abundance: many
d_gene: NA
j_gene: TRBJ2-7
v_gene: TRBV6-1
len: 13
CDR3aa: CASSEWGNYEQYF
CDR3nt: TGTGCCAGCAGTGAATGGGGTAACTACGAGCAGTACTTC

abundance: many
d_gene: NA
j_gene: TRBJ2-7
v_gene: TRBV4-2
len: 14
CDR3aa: CASSQDYLTYEQYF
CDR3nt: TGTGCCAGCAGCCAAGATTACCTCACCTACGAGCAGTACTTC

abundance: many
d_gene: NA
j_gene: TRBJ1-1
v_gene: TRBV27
len: 13
CDR3aa: CASGDGMNTEAFF
CDR3nt: TGTGCCAGTGGGGACGGTATGAACACTGAAGCTTTCTTT

abundance: few
d_gene: NA
j_gene: TRBJ2-5
v_gene: TRBV11-2
len: 13
CDR3aa: CASSLGPEETQYF
CDR3nt: TGTGCCAGCAGCTTAGGCCCGGAAGAGACCCAGTACTTC

abundance: many
d_gene: TRBD2
j_gene: TRBJ2-3
v_gene: TRBV7-2
len: 17
CDR3aa: CASSPTSGLESSGTQYF
CDR3nt: TGTGCCAGCAGCCCCACCTCGGGACTAGAGAGTAGCGGTACGCAGTATTTT

abundance: NA
d_gene: NA
j_gene: TRBJ2-2
v_gene: TRBV12-3/TRBV12-4
len: 13
CDR3aa: CASSPDGTGELFF
CDR3nt: TGTGCCAGCAGCCCTGACGGCACCGGGGAGCTGTTTTTT

abundance: NA
d_gene: TRBD1
j_gene: TRBJ1-5
v_gene: TRBV28
len: 15
CDR3aa: CASSDRVGAGQPQHF
CDR3nt: TGTGCCAGCAGTGACAGGGTGGGAGCCGGTCAGCCCCAGCATTTT

abundance: many
d_gene: NA
j_gene: TRBJ2-7
v_gene: TRBV6-5
len: 16
CDR3aa: CASSYGGQSGSYEQYF
CDR3nt: TGTGCCAGCAGTTACGGAGGACAGTCTGGTTCCTACGAGCAGTACTTC

abundance: NA
d_gene: TRBD1
j_gene: TRBJ2-2
v_gene: TRBV7-6
len: 13
CDR3aa: CASGTVVGWELFF
CDR3nt: TGTGCCAGCGGGACAGTCGTAGGTTGGGAGCTGTTTTTT

abundance: many
d_gene: NA
j_gene: TRBJ1-5
v_gene: TRBV29-1
len: 13
CDR3aa: CSVAAGVNQPQHF
CDR3nt: TGCAGCGTTGCCGCAGGGGTCAATCAGCCCCAGCATTTT

abundance: many
d_gene: TRBD2
j_gene: TRBJ2-5
v_gene: TRBV12-3/TRBV12-4
len: 18
CDR3aa: CASSPTGTSGTPQETQYF
CDR3nt: TGTGCCAGCAGCCCCACGGGGACTAGCGGGACGCCCCAAGAGACCCAGTACTTC

abundance: few
d_gene: TRBD1
j_gene: TRBJ1-2
v_gene: TRBV6-1
len: 15
CDR3aa: CASSEVGGQGFRYTF
CDR3nt: TGTGCCAGCAGTGAAGTAGGGGGACAGGGTTTTCGCTACACCTTC

abundance: many
d_gene: NA
j_gene: TRBJ2-7
v_gene: TRBV19
len: 16
CDR3aa: CASSIPGGTRPYEQYF
CDR3nt: TGTGCCAGTAGTATACCAGGCGGGACAAGACCCTACGAGCAGTACTTC

abundance: NA
d_gene: NA
j_gene: TRBJ2-7
v_gene: TRBV12-3/TRBV12-4
len: 14
CDR3aa: CASSRPGHSYEQYF
CDR3nt: TGTGCCAGCAGCCGGCCGGGACACTCCTACGAGCAGTACTTC

abundance: many
d_gene: NA
j_gene: TRBJ2-5
v_gene: TRBV10-3
len: 12
CDR3aa: CAISAGEEAQYF
CDR3nt: TGTGCCATCAGTGCAGGGGAAGAGGCCCAGTACTTC

abundance: many
d_gene: NA
j_gene: TRBJ1-6
v_gene: TRBV12-3/TRBV12-4
len: 15
CDR3aa: CASSFRGPKGSPLHF
CDR3nt: TGTGCCAGCAGTTTTAGGGGCCCAAAGGGATCACCCCTCCACTTT

abundance: many
d_gene: TRBD2
j_gene: TRBJ2-2
v_gene: TRBV7-6
len: 14
CDR3aa: CASKREGRTGELFF
CDR3nt: TGTGCCAGCAAAAGGGAGGGGCGGACCGGGGAGCTGTTTTTT

abundance: many
d_gene: NA
j_gene: TRBJ2-7
v_gene: TRBV7-6
len: 15
CDR3aa: CASSLPGVRSYEQYF
CDR3nt: TGTGCCAGCAGTCTCCCCGGGGTCCGCTCCTACGAGCAGTACTTC

abundance: once
d_gene: NA
j_gene: TRBJ2-7
v_gene: TRBV6-2/TRBV6-3
len: 13
CDR3aa: CASRWTAPYEQYF
CDR3nt: TGTGCCAGCCGATGGACAGCCCCCTACGAGCAGTACTTC

abundance: many
d_gene: NA
j_gene: TRBJ1-1
v_gene: TRBV28
len: 13
CDR3aa: CASTPGEDTEAFF
CDR3nt: TGTGCCAGCACCCCTGGTGAGGACACTGAAGCTTTCTTT